Described below is a single TCR beta chain sequence and its context. V trimming: 4 bases; J trimming: 4 bases; junction bases outside the gene matches: 7. Germline assignment: CDR1 SGHTA and CDR2 FQGNSA. The CDR3 extends over 15 amino acids. cDNA carried unique molecular identifiers, and a universal primer site was added by template switching. In TCRdb, the 5' RACE reads were re-called with MiXCR into one record per CDR3 protein. The sample shows under 900,000 distinct CDR3 sequences, 18% of them seen only once. The data were obtained in a study of identical twins. The data also belong to a second study, concerning T cells expressing NK-cell markers.

The receptor comes from a young woman in good health. This chain connects TRBV7-2 to TRBJ2-7; the match to TRBD2 covers 10 bases. Input material: PBMCs. The chain's CDR3 is CASSWGTSGMYEQYF. Here the CDR3 DNA reads TGTGCCAGCAGCTGGGGAACTAGCGGGATGTACGAGCAGTACTTC.